The entry below describes one TCR beta chain. Its antigen is still unknown. J gave up 0 bases and V 3 bases, and 7 bases lay outside the gene matches. The CDR3 spans 16 residues. Germline V lookup: CDR1 KGHSH, CDR2 LQKENI. One to two pinch biopsies were taken from the rectum during colonoscopy. The sample originates from a study of pediatric ulcerative colitis. General study findings and limits: Blood-derived T cells may be present in rectal pinch biopsies. In rectum, acute severe colitis had expanded clones and less diversity. Ulcerative colitis patients shared more blood-rectal clones than controls. A couple of rectal clonotypes were found only in ulcerative colitis patients, all of them.

Using immunoSEQ multiplex PCR, the repertoire was profiled, and TCRdb retains in-frame clones only, with some absent. The table has 15,000 to 20,000 clones, more than 75% seen once. Input material: gut tissue. The sequence was collected from a boy aged 10-17 years who was a control in a study of pediatric ulcerative colitis. The chain is built from TRBV18 and TRBJ2-7, with 8 bases matching TRBD1. The DNA of the CDR3 is TGTGCCAGCTCACCCCGGACAGGGCAAAACTCCTACGAGCAGTACTTC. This gives the protein CASSPRTGQNSYEQYF.